Following are 5 T cell receptor beta chains from one sample sequenced in a study of beta chain features in type 1 diabetes. TCRB transcripts that were expressed got sequenced, as all of the isolated RNA had been reverse transcribed. Profiled with immunoSEQ multiplex PCR; TCRdb holds only in-frame clones, not every one. The sample shows 970,000 or so clones, roughly 15% of them seen only once. Input material: naive CD4+ T cells from blood. These receptors all stem from a woman aged 18-35 years in good health.

The CDR3 is CASSVEGTGYNEQFF. The CDR3, as DNA: TGTGCCAGCAGCGTAGAGGGGACGGGTTACAATGAGCAGTTCTTC. The V and J genes are TRBV9 and TRBJ2-1, with D tentatively TRBD1 or TRBD2 (5 bases each). There are 15 residues in the CDR3. The V end lost 0 bases, the J end lost 4 bases, and 11 bases lay between the germline ends. Germline CDR1 and CDR2: SGDLS and YYNGEE. The complete variable domain, with remaining parts taken from reference TRBV9 and TRBJ2-1, reads DSGVTQTPKHLITATGQRVTLRCSPRSGDLSVYWYQQSLDQGLQFLIQYYNGEERAKGNILERFSAQQFPDLHSELNLSSLELGDSALYFCASSVEGTGYNEQFFGPGTRLTVL.

In its sample, this clone was seen a few times. CDR3 in DNA: TGTGCCATCAGTGAGGCTCAAAACACCGGGGAGCTGTTTTTT. This gives the protein CAISEAQNTGELFF. J is TRBJ2-2 and V is TRBV10-3; D unresolved. The CDR3 is 14 residues long. The V end lost 2 bases, the J end lost 2 bases, and 6 bases lay between the germline ends. From germline, CDR1 is ENHRY and CDR2 SYGVKD.

This clone was counted a few times. V is TRBV7-2 and J is TRBJ2-5; no firm D call. The CDR3 has 13 amino acids. The ends were cut back, 2 bases at V and 3 bases at J, with 7 bases in the middle. Germline V lookup: CDR1 SGHTA, CDR2 FQGNSA. The CDR3 sequence: CASSLTNKETQYF. The CDR3 DNA follows: TGTGCCAGCAGCTTAACGAACAAAGAGACCCAGTACTTC. Variable domain in full (rest from reference TRBV7-2 and TRBJ2-5): GAGVSQSPSNKVTEKGKDVELRCDPISGHTALYWYRQSLGQGLEFLIYFQGNSAPDKSGLPSDRFSAERTGGSVSTLTIQRTQQEDSAVYLCASSLTNKETQYFGPGTRLLVL.

This clone was detected a few times. The chain combines TRBV6-6 with TRBJ2-6; D ambiguous. V was trimmed by 2 bases and J by 1 base, leaving 6 bases between them. The length of the CDR3 is 15 residues. Germline V gene data show CDR1 as MNHNY and CDR2 as SVGAGI (reference sequence). The CDR3 DNA is TGTGCCAGCAGTTACACAACATCTGGGGCCAACGTCCTGACTTTC. Encoded protein: CASSYTTSGANVLTF.

The CDR3 sequence is CASSLRPVGGYTF. In nucleotides, the CDR3 is TGTGCCAGCAGCTTACGGCCCGTGGGCGGCTACACCTTC. J is TRBJ1-2 and V is TRBV7-8; D is unresolved. The CDR3 runs 13 residues. CDR1 is SGHVS, CDR2 FQNEAQ, per germline. V shed 2 bases and J shed 8 bases, with 12 bases lying between them.